A selection of T cell receptor beta chains follows, all from one sample in a study of OX40 agonist ivuxolimab in advanced cancers. Here immunoSEQ multiplex PCR was the method, and the copy in TCRdb shows in-frame clones only, minus some. The sample lists around 72,000 clones; 85% to 90% were seen once. Sequenced material: CD4+ or CD8+ T cells sorted from blood, taken in a trial of the OX40 agonist ivuxolimab. The receptor set was obtained from an adult with an advanced solid tumor such as melanoma, head and neck, liver or kidney cancer. Both conserved end residues are part of each CDR3. The D gene is left open where the match is weak.

J gene: TRBJ1-2
V gene: TRBV28
D gene: -
CDR3 protein: CASSSFGGFYGYTF
CDR3 DNA: TGTGCCAGCAGTTCCTTCGGGGGTTTCTATGGCTACACCTTC

J gene: TRBJ1-1
V gene: TRBV18
D gene: TRBD1
CDR3 protein: CASSPAGGITEAFF
CDR3 DNA: TGTGCCAGCTCACCAGCAGGGGGAATAACTGAAGCTTTCTTT

J gene: TRBJ2-1
V gene: TRBV15
D gene: TRBD2
CDR3 protein: CATSRDEASGRDEQFF
CDR3 DNA: TGTGCCACCAGCAGAGATGAGGCTAGCGGTAGGGATGAGCAGTTCTTC

J gene: TRBJ2-2
V gene: TRBV7-8
D gene: -
CDR3 protein: CASSQLGIGELFF
CDR3 DNA: TGTGCCAGCAGTCAGCTGGGGATCGGGGAGCTGTTTTTT

J gene: TRBJ2-7
V gene: TRBV2
D gene: TRBD2
CDR3 protein: CASSEVLGGWYEQYF
CDR3 DNA: TGTGCCAGCAGTGAAGTTCTGGGGGGGTGGTACGAGCAGTACTTC

J gene: TRBJ2-7
V gene: TRBV9
D gene: TRBD1
CDR3 protein: CASSVGPGQSYEQYF
CDR3 DNA: TGTGCCAGCAGCGTAGGACCGGGACAGTCCTACGAGCAGTACTTC

J gene: TRBJ2-1
V gene: TRBV30
D gene: -
CDR3 protein: CAWSVGFSYNEQFF
CDR3 DNA: TGTGCCTGGAGTGTCGGTTTCTCCTACAATGAGCAGTTCTTC

J gene: TRBJ2-1
V gene: TRBV28
D gene: TRBD1
CDR3 protein: CASSRPGQANEQFF
CDR3 DNA: TGTGCCAGCTCCAGACCGGGACAGGCAAATGAGCAGTTCTTC

J gene: TRBJ1-1
V gene: TRBV7-9
D gene: -
CDR3 protein: CASSLGGYVLNTEAFF
CDR3 DNA: TGTGCCAGCAGCTTAGGAGGATATGTCCTGAACACTGAAGCTTTCTTT

J gene: TRBJ2-3
V gene: TRBV9
D gene: -
CDR3 protein: CASEIQYF
CDR3 DNA: TGTGCCAGCGAAATCCAGTATTTT